These 2 T cell receptor beta chains share one sample of origin, sequenced in a study of blood T cells in healthy people across ages. The authors ran a second PCR of about 6 to 11 cycles using a sample-barcoded 5' primer and a J-beta primer mix. TCRdb processed the 5' RACE reads anew with MiXCR; each CDR3 protein has one entry. The data show fewer than 900,000 distinct CDR3 sequences, 45% to 50% seen once. Sequencing was performed on blood. Every receptor here comes from a woman in her sixties in good health.

This clonotype was seen more than once but under ten times. The chain couples TRBV2 to TRBJ2-7; no clear D. The ends were cut back, 4 bases at V and 4 bases at J, with 8 bases in the middle. The length of the CDR3 is 12 residues. From germline, CDR1 is SNHLY and CDR2 FYNNEI. The CDR3 sequence is CASSVILYEQYF. The CDR3 nucleotides read TGTGCCAGCAGTGTAATATTGTACGAGCAGTACTTC.

The chain has TRBV7-2 and TRBJ2-7; 7 bases are a match to TRBD2. Germline loops: CDR1 SGHTA, CDR2 FQGNSA. The CDR3 is 15 amino acids. Trimming took 1 base from V and 1 from J; bases not matched to a gene: 4. The CDR3 bases are TGTGCCAGCAGCTTAGGCCTGGGAGGGTCCTACGAGCAGTACTTC. Protein sequence: CASSLGLGGSYEQYF.